These 32 T cell receptor beta chains were all obtained from the same sample, sequenced in a study of blood T cell repertoires in COVID-19. Some clones are missing from TCRdb's copy, which holds only in-frame ones; the method was immunoSEQ multiplex PCR. In the table there are hundreds of thousands of clones, roughly 80% of which are singletons. What was sequenced was peripheral blood. Receptor source: a woman older than 75 with COVID-19, enrolled during active disease.

The V and J genes are TRBV29-1 and TRBJ2-7; 7 bases line up with TRBD2. CDR1 and CDR2 from the germline V gene are SQVTM and ANQGSEA. V lost 2 bases and J lost 6; bases outside the gene matches: 10. The CDR3 is 14 residues long. The CDR3 DNA is TGCAGCGTTGAACTGCGGGAGAAGGGGTTCGAGCAGTACTTC. It yields the protein CSVELREKGFEQYF.

This chain connects TRBV5-4 to TRBJ2-1; 9 bases are a match to TRBD2. V shed 2 bases, J shed 7 bases, and the junction held 4 bases outside the gene matches. This CDR3 is 14 amino acids long. Germline V gives CDR1 SGHNT, CDR2 YYREEE (reference sequence). CDR3 coding DNA: TGTGCCAGCAGCTTCCAGCGGGGGGTAAATGAGCAGTTCTTC. Its translation is CASSFQRGVNEQFF. Drawing the rest from reference TRBV5-4 and TRBJ2-1, the complete variable domain is ETGVTQSPTHLIKTRGQQVTLRCSSQSGHNTVSWYQQALGQGPQFIFQYYREEENGRGNFPPRFSGLQFPNYSSELNVNALELDDSALYLCASSFQRGVNEQFFGPGTRLTVL.

The V gene is TRBV11-2, the J gene TRBJ1-2; D call uncertain. Germline lookup yields CDR1 SGHAT and CDR2 FQNNGV. V lost 5 bases and J 3 bases, leaving 10 bases between the germline ends. CDR3 size: 13 residues. For the CDR3, the DNA is TGTGCCAGCAGCGTCGGGAGGGACTATGGCTACACCTTC. Encoded protein: CASSVGRDYGYTF.

This clone was counted a single time. The gene calls are TRBV19 and TRBJ2-6; no reliable D call. Trimming left V 3 bases short and J 1 base short, with 13 bases between. The germline CDR1 and CDR2 sequences are LNHDA and SQIVND (reference sequence). The CDR3 totals 17 residues. CDR3 sequence (DNA): TGTGCCAGTAGTATTCTGGCAGGAACGTCTGGGGCCAACGTCCTGACTTTC. Translated, it gives CASSILAGTSGANVLTF. Drawing the rest from reference TRBV19 and TRBJ2-6, the complete variable domain is DGGITQSPKYLFRKEGQNVTLSCEQNLNHDAMYWYRQDPGQGLRLIYYSQIVNDFQKGDIAEGYSVSREKKESFPLTVTSAQKNPTAFYLCASSILAGTSGANVLTFGAGSRLTVL.

Notes on this clone: An end of the junction does not agree with germline; a read error may underlie this. The chain is built from TRBV7-9 and TRBJ1-6, with TRBD1 matching 8 bases. There are 14 residues in the CDR3. Germline lookup yields CDR1 SEHNR and CDR2 FQNEAQ (reference sequence). Written as DNA, the CDR3 is TGTGCCAGCAGCCAGGACAGGGTTAATTCGCCCCTCCACTTT. As protein: CASSQDRVNSPLHF.

The chain joins TRBV5-6 to TRBJ2-7; 10 nucleotides match TRBD1. This CDR3 is built from 15 residues. Germline V gene sequence: CDR1 SGHDT, CDR2 YYEEEE. With 2 bases clipped from V and 7 bases from J, the junction kept 9 bases outside the gene matches. In DNA, the CDR3 is TGTGCCAGCAGCTTTAGACAGGGGGCGAAATATGAGCAGTACTTC. Its translation: CASSFRQGAKYEQYF.

This chain links TRBV28 with TRBJ1-1; D is possibly TRBD1 (6 bases). The CDR3 has 14 amino acids. Germline V lookup: CDR1 MDHEN, CDR2 SYDVKM. V gave up 7 bases and J gave up 5 bases, with 17 bases separating them. The CDR3 spells CASTVQGLLTEAFF. In nucleotides, the CDR3 is TGTGCCAGCACCGTACAGGGTTTATTGACTGAAGCTTTCTTT.

The V and J genes are TRBV28 and TRBJ1-5; D perhaps matches TRBD1 (5 bases). This CDR3 contains 14 residues. The V and J ends lost 7 bases and 6 bases respectively, with 16 bases between them. Germline CDR1 MDHEN, CDR2 SYDVKM. CDR3 in amino acids: CASKPDIKSQPQHF. The CDR3 nucleotides are TGTGCCAGCAAGCCGGACATAAAGAGTCAGCCCCAGCATTTT.

The chain links TRBV6-2 or TRBV6-3 to TRBJ1-1; possible D gene TRBD1, 6 bases. CDR3 length equals 11 residues. V gave up 5 bases and J gave up 6 bases, with 7 bases separating them. CDR1 is MNHEY and CDR2 is SVGEGT in the germline V gene. The CDR3 DNA follows: TGTGCCAGCAGTCAGGGGCCTGAAGCTTTCTTT. It is translated as CASSQGPEAFF.

V is TRBV7-5 and J is TRBJ1-1; TRBD1, the D gene given by the table, was not confirmed from the DNA. TRBV7-5 represents a pseudogene. The CDR3 sequence is 13 residues long. The CDR3 sequence is CARSLTGAGAAFF. For the CDR3, the DNA is TGTGCCAGAAGCCTGACAGGGGCGGGAGCAGCTTTCTTT.

V and J are TRBV29-1 and TRBJ1-5; D may be TRBD1 (6 bases). Trimming stripped 7 bases from V and 1 base from J, with 14 bases between. Per germline, CDR1 SQVTM and CDR2 ANQGSEA. This CDR3 spans 14 amino acids. The CDR3 reads CSARDTGSNQPQHF. The CDR3 bases are TGCAGCGCACGGGACACGGGAAGCAATCAGCCCCAGCATTTT.

J is TRBJ2-1 and V is TRBV5-8; TRBD2 agrees at 7 bases. CDR3 length equals 15 residues. Per germline, CDR1 SGHTS and CDR2 YDEGEE. Trimming at V came to 5 bases and at J to 4 bases, leaving 9 bases not matched to a gene. CDR3 in DNA: TGTGCCAGCAGGTTCCTAGCGGTGGCTTACAATGAGCAGTTCTTC. It is translated as CASRFLAVAYNEQFF. Looking up the rest from reference TRBV5-8 and TRBJ2-1 gives the full variable domain: EAGVTQSPTHLIKTRGQQATLRCSPISGHTSVYWYQQALGLGLQFLLWYDEGEERNRGNFPPRFSGRQFPNYSSELNVNALELEDSALYLCASRFLAVAYNEQFFGPGTRLTVL.

The chain carries TRBV5-1 and TRBJ1-1, with a weak D call TRBD1 (6 bases). The germline V gene encodes CDR1 SGHRS and CDR2 YFSETQ. The germline V and J ends were trimmed by 2 bases and 2 bases, with 10 bases remaining between them. This CDR3 is 14 amino acids long. For the CDR3, the DNA is TGCGCCAGCAGCTTCGGGACATCAAACACTGAAGCTTTCTTT. This sequence encodes CASSFGTSNTEAFF.

This clone was picked up a small number of times. The V gene is TRBV19, the J gene TRBJ1-1; 9 bases fit TRBD1. There are 18 residues in the CDR3. V lost 7 bases to trimming and J lost 2 bases; unmatched junction nucleotides: 17. The germline CDR1 and CDR2 sequences are LNHDA and SQIVND (reference sequence). CDR3 in amino acids: CASTLRGRTGALNTEAFF. The CDR3 region has the DNA TGTGCCAGTACCCTGCGAGGTCGGACAGGGGCACTAAACACTGAAGCTTTCTTT. Combining the CDR3 with reference TRBV19 and TRBJ1-1 gives the whole variable domain DGGITQSPKYLFRKEGQNVTLSCEQNLNHDAMYWYRQDPGQGLRLIYYSQIVNDFQKGDIAEGYSVSREKKESFPLTVTSAQKNPTAFYLCASTLRGRTGALNTEAFFGQGTRLTVV.

V usage is TRBV19 and J usage is TRBJ1-2; D might be TRBD1 (6 bases). Germline assignment: CDR1 LNHDA and CDR2 SQIVND (reference sequence). The CDR3 spans 15 residues. V lost 0 bases and J lost 4, with 12 bases in between. CDR3 coding DNA: TGTGCCAGTAGTATAGACCCGACAGGACCCTATGGCTACACCTTC. Translating it yields CASSIDPTGPYGYTF.

This chain links TRBV2 with TRBJ1-4; TRBD1 matches 7 bases. Germline values: CDR1 SNHLY, CDR2 FYNNEI. The CDR3 sequence is 16 residues long. The junction had 11 bases not matched to a gene; V was cut back by 4 bases and J by 6 bases. In DNA, the CDR3 is TGTGCCAGCAGTGGCAGACAGGGAAGGGGACATGAAAAACTGTTTTTT. Translated, it gives CASSGRQGRGHEKLFF.

This clone was picked up one time. The CDR3 loop reads CASMGGAAGANVLTF. The CDR3 DNA reads TGTGCCAGCATGGGGGGGGCTGCTGGGGCCAACGTCCTGACTTTC. This chain joins TRBV2 and TRBJ2-6, with TRBD2 as a possible D gene (7 bases). The ends were cut back, 7 bases at V and 2 bases at J, with 12 bases in the middle. There are 15 residues in the CDR3. Germline CDR1 SNHLY, CDR2 FYNNEI. Supplemented by reference TRBV2 and TRBJ2-6, the full variable domain reads EPEVTQTPSHQVTQMGQEVILRCVPISNHLYFYWYRQILGQKVEFLVSFYNNEISEKSEIFDDQFSVERPDGSNFTLKIRSTKLEDSAMYFCASMGGAAGANVLTFGAGSRLTVL.

The chain couples TRBV27 to TRBJ2-7; TRBD2 aligns across 7 bases. CDR3 size: 16 residues. From germline, CDR1 is MNHEY and CDR2 SMNVEV (reference sequence). V was clipped by 2 bases and J by 1 base; unmatched bases: 8. The CDR3, as DNA: TGTGCCAGCAGTTTAAGCCCAGCGGGATCATCCTACGAGCAGTACTTC. It encodes CASSLSPAGSSYEQYF.

The chain joins TRBV30 to TRBJ1-2; D remains ambiguous. The germline gives CDR1 GTSNPN, CDR2 SVGIG (reference sequence). This CDR3 has 15 amino acids. Trimming pared 2 bases from V and 4 bases from J, leaving 17 bases between. CDR3 sequence: CAWSSEGRVGYGYTF. CDR3 nucleotide sequence: TGTGCCTGGAGTTCGGAAGGGAGGGTCGGCTATGGCTACACCTTC.

The genes are TRBV5-4 and TRBJ2-1, with 9 bases fitting TRBD1. Germline CDR1 is SGHNT and CDR2 is YYREEE (reference sequence). The CDR3 is 16 residues long. The V segment lost 1 base and the J segment 7 bases; nucleotides outside the gene matches: 9. CDR3 sequence reads: CASSLRRDRAPNEQFF. CDR3 in DNA: TGTGCCAGCAGCTTGAGACGGGACAGGGCCCCAAATGAGCAGTTCTTC.

This clone has a single count. The genes are TRBV7-9 and TRBJ2-2; 7 bases match TRBD2. CDR3 length: 18 amino acids. Germline loops: CDR1 SEHNR, CDR2 FQNEAQ (reference sequence). V trimming: 2 bases; J trimming: 4 bases; junction bases outside the gene matches: 13. CDR3 amino acids: CASSLSYGGSTGTGELFF. The CDR3 DNA reads TGTGCCAGCAGCTTAAGTTATGGCGGGAGCACCGGCACCGGGGAGCTGTTTTTT.

The genes are TRBV5-1 and TRBJ2-1; 9 positions agree with TRBD2. The junction had 12 bases not matched to a gene; V was cut back by 4 bases and J by 4 bases. Germline CDR1 SGHRS, CDR2 YFSETQ. The CDR3 runs to 17 residues. The CDR3 DNA follows: TGCGCCAGCAGCCGACTACAGAGCGGGGGGTCGTACAATGAGCAGTTCTTC. Residues: CASSRLQSGGSYNEQFF. Full variable domain (outside the CDR3, taken from reference TRBV5-1 and TRBJ2-1): KAGVTQTPRYLIKTRGQQVTLSCSPISGHRSVSWYQQTPGQGLQFLFEYFSETQRNKGNFPGRFSGRQFSNSRSEMNVSTLELGDSALYLCASSRLQSGGSYNEQFFGPGTRLTVL.

The chain is built from TRBV19 and TRBJ1-5; TRBD1 matches 11 bases. The trim removed 2 bases at V and 9 bases at J, leaving 9 bases unmatched. CDR3 length: 16 residues. Germline V gives CDR1 LNHDA, CDR2 SQIVND (reference sequence). In DNA, the CDR3 is TGTGCCAGTAGTATACCCCCGGGACAGGGGGGAGTGCCCCAGCATTTT. Translated, it gives CASSIPPGQGGVPQHF. The whole variable domain, filled in from reference TRBV19 and TRBJ1-5, reads DGGITQSPKYLFRKEGQNVTLSCEQNLNHDAMYWYRQDPGQGLRLIYYSQIVNDFQKGDIAEGYSVSREKKESFPLTVTSAQKNPTAFYLCASSIPPGQGGVPQHFGDGTRLSIL.

V usage is TRBV7-9 and J usage is TRBJ2-5; TRBD2 matches at 8 bases. V was clipped by 2 bases and J by 5 bases; unmatched bases: 7. In germline, CDR1 is SEHNR, CDR2 FQNEAQ (reference sequence). The CDR3 spans 15 residues. CDR3 nucleotide sequence: TGTGCCAGCAGCTTAACGGGAGGGTCGGGGGAGACCCAGTACTTC. Its translation: CASSLTGGSGETQYF.

The V and J genes are TRBV5-6 and TRBJ2-7; 9 bases map to TRBD2. After removal of 0 bases from V and 6 bases from J, the junction contained 16 bases not matched to a gene. Germline CDR1 reads SGHDT; CDR2 reads YYEEEE. The CDR3 is made up of 18 amino acids. CDR3 DNA: TGTGCCAGCAGCTTGGCACCGGTTAGTAGCGGGAGTTCGGGCGAGCAGTACTTC. It specifies CASSLAPVSSGSSGEQYF. The variable domain in full, with the rest retrieved from reference TRBV5-6 and TRBJ2-7, is DAGVTQSPTHLIKTRGQQVTLRCSPKSGHDTVSWYQQALGQGPQFIFQYYEEEERQRGNFPDRFSGHQFPNYSSELNVNALLLGDSALYLCASSLAPVSSGSSGEQYFGPGTRLTVT.

This sequence joins TRBV7-9 and TRBJ2-1; D gene ambiguous. From germline, CDR1 is SEHNR and CDR2 FQNEAQ (reference sequence). The CDR3 loop spans 15 amino acids. Between the trimmed V and J ends, which lost 7 bases and 3 bases, there was a span of 16 bases. CDR3 residues: CASKNTAGFYNEQFF. The DNA of the CDR3 is TGTGCCAGCAAAAATACCGCAGGATTCTACAATGAGCAGTTCTTC.

This clone appeared once. The chain employs TRBV28 and TRBJ1-2, with 7 bases that match TRBD1. Looked up from germline, CDR1 is MDHEN and CDR2 is SYDVKM. V was pared by 4 bases and J by 1 base, with 6 bases of the junction left unmatched. The length of the CDR3 is 15 residues. The DNA for the CDR3 is TGTGCCAGCAGTTCAAACCGGGACAGTAACTATGGCTACACCTTC. Amino acid sequence: CASSSNRDSNYGYTF.

In its sample, this clone was seen once. This CDR3 is also generated by other DNA sequences in the sample. The chain uses TRBV24-1 and TRBJ1-3; D is uncertain. Germline values: CDR1 KGHDR, CDR2 SFDVKD. CDR3 size: 13 residues. The ends were cut back, 4 bases at V and 4 bases at J, with 7 bases in the middle. The CDR3 coding sequence is TGTGCCACCAGTGACTTGCGGGGAAACACCATATATTTT. Translating it yields CATSDLRGNTIYF.

J is TRBJ2-2 and V is TRBV5-5; tentatively, D is TRBD1 (5 bases). Trimming took 3 bases from V and 6 from J, leaving 18 bases between them. The CDR3 is 16 residues long. CDR1 and CDR2 from the germline V gene are SGHKS and YYEKEE (reference sequence). This chain's CDR3 is CASSSGLGPAAGELFF. CDR3 in DNA: TGTGCCAGCAGCTCGGGCCTGGGGCCCGCCGCCGGGGAGCTGTTTTTT.

This chain links TRBV28 with TRBJ2-3; 11 bases agree with TRBD2. Trimming removed 4 bases from V and 2 bases from J; junction bases left unmatched: 11. The CDR3 covers 18 residues. Germline V CDR1 and CDR2: MDHEN, SYDVKM. Here the CDR3 DNA reads TGTGCCAGCAGTTCCGGGACTAGCGGAAAGGGGTCCACAGATACGCAGTATTTT. This gives the protein CASSSGTSGKGSTDTQYF.

This clone was counted a few times. The CDR3 loop reads CASSLSQGRDNQPQHF. In nucleotides, the CDR3 is TGTGCCAGCAGCTTATCGCAAGGGAGGGACAATCAGCCCCAGCATTTT. V and J are TRBV13 and TRBJ1-5; unclear D gene. V dropped 2 bases and J dropped 3 bases, with 14 bases sitting between them. The CDR3 extends over 16 amino acids. Germline CDR1 is PRHDT and CDR2 is FYEKMQ (reference sequence).

The J gene is TRBJ1-2, the V gene TRBV5-4, with D hard to call. The ends were cut back, 1 base at V and 1 base at J, with 8 bases in the middle. CDR3 length equals 14 residues. Germline-derived CDR1 and CDR2 are SGHNT and YYREEE (reference sequence). The DNA for the CDR3 is TGTGCCAGCAGCTTGCCAGGTATTAACTATGGCTACACCTTC. Translating gives CASSLPGINYGYTF.